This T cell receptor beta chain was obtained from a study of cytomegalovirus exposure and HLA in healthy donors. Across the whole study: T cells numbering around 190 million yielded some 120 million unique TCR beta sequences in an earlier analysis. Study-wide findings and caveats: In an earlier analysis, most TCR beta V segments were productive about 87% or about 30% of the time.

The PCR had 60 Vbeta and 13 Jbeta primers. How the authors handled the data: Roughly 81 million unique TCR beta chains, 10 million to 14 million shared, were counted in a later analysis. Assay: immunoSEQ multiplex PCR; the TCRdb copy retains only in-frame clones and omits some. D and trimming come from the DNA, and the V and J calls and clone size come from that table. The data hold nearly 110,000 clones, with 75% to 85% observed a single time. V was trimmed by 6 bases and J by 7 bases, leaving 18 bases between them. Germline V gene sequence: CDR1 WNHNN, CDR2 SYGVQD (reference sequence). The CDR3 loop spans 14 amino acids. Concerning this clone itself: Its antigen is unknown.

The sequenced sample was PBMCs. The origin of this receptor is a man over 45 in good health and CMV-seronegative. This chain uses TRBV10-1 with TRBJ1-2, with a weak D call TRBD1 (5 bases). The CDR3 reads CASSPYGGLGGYTF. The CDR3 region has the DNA TGCGCCAGCAGCCCCTACGGGGGATTAGGTGGCTACACCTTC.